Detailed here is one T cell receptor (beta chain). The CDR3 spans 17 residues. Germline CDR1 is MGHRA and CDR2 is YSYEKL. The junction had 12 bases not matched to a gene; V was cut back by 3 bases and J by 6 bases. Methods used by the authors: Reference gene primer amplification gave nucleated cell count estimates. Repertoires were generated with immunoSEQ multiplex PCR, while TCRdb's copy carries only in-frame clones and drops some. D and trimming were read from the DNA, whereas the V and J calls and clone size are those reported in that table. This table has 250,000 to 400,000 clones, roughly 88% appearing once. These data are taken from a study of blood T cell repertoires in COVID-19. Study context: Both acute and convalescent COVID-19 samples were obtained from the United States, Italy and Spain. Nucleic acid was either cDNA or gDNA, and it came from T cells, B-cell-depleted T cells, or PBMCs.

The clonotype was recovered from a woman aged 30 to 39 with COVID-19, enrolled during active disease. The sequencing sample was made of peripheral blood. This chain connects TRBV4-1 to TRBJ2-3; TRBD2 agrees at 10 bases. CDR3 bases: TGCGCCAGCAGCCACCCCAGCGGGGGGGCAGGATCGGATACGCAGTATTTT. Protein: CASSHPSGGAGSDTQYF.